The 10 T cell receptor beta chains presented below share a single source sample, sequenced in a study of blood T cell repertoires in COVID-19. This table comes from immunoSEQ multiplex PCR, and its TCRdb copy is limited to in-frame clones, with some not included. The sample yields about 190,000 clones, roughly nine tenths seen once. What was sequenced was peripheral blood. The receptors originated from a man aged 40-50 years with acute or convalescent COVID-19.

The CDR3 nucleotides are TGTGCCAGCAGTCCCCGGGACAGGGTCTACAATGAGCAGTTCTTC. Protein sequence: CASSPRDRVYNEQFF. V and J are TRBV28 and TRBJ2-1; 9 bases are shared with TRBD1. V shed 5 bases, J shed 3 bases, and the junction held 5 bases outside the gene matches. The CDR3 runs 15 residues. Germline lookup yields CDR1 MDHEN and CDR2 SYDVKM. Complete variable domain (other parts from reference TRBV28 and TRBJ2-1): DVKVTQSSRYLVKRTGEKVFLECVQDMDHENMFWYRQDPGLGLRLIYFSYDVKMKEKGDIPEGYSVSREKKERFSLILESASTNQTSMYLCASSPRDRVYNEQFFGPGTRLTVL.

V gene TRBV28 combines with J gene TRBJ1-5; D gene unclear. Germline V gene lookup returns CDR1 MDHEN and CDR2 SYDVKM. This CDR3 comprises 15 residues. Trimming shortened V by 3 bases and J by 6 bases, and 15 bases separated the two germline ends. For the CDR3, the DNA is TGTGCCAGCAGTTTGGGAGGCACAGTTAGTCAGCCCCAGCATTTT. Encoded protein: CASSLGGTVSQPQHF.

As concerns this clone: Other DNA sequences in the same sample also yield this CDR3. This rearrangement joins TRBV18 to TRBJ1-1; 9 bases are a match to TRBD1. V was clipped by 6 bases and J by 5 bases; unmatched bases: 7. In germline, CDR1 is KGHSH, CDR2 LQKENI. The CDR3 extends over 14 amino acids. The CDR3 protein is CASSQQGAGTEAFF. The CDR3 bases are TGTGCCAGCTCTCAACAGGGGGCAGGGACTGAAGCTTTCTTT. Full variable domain (remainder filled in from reference TRBV18 and TRBJ1-1): NAGVMQNPRHLVRRRGQEARLRCSPMKGHSHVYWYRQLPEEGLKFMVYLQKENIIDESGMPKERFSAEFPKEGPSILRIQQVVRGDSAAYFCASSQQGAGTEAFFGQGTRLTVV.

The J gene is TRBJ2-7, the V gene TRBV9, with 9 positions matching TRBD1. The germline gives CDR1 SGDLS, CDR2 YYNGEE. This CDR3 is 15 amino acids long. The J segment lost 2 bases and the V segment lost 3 bases, leaving 6 bases of the junction unmatched. The CDR3: CASSGADRGAYEQYF. In DNA form, the CDR3 reads TGTGCCAGCAGCGGCGCGGACAGGGGCGCCTACGAGCAGTACTTC.

The rearrangement joins TRBV6-1 to TRBJ1-2; D call uncertain. The germline V and J ends were trimmed by 1 base and 2 bases, with 14 bases remaining between them. Germline-derived CDR1 and CDR2 are MNHNS and SASEGT. The CDR3 consists of 16 residues. CDR3 region: CASSEDNGVPNYGYTF. The CDR3 DNA reads as TGTGCCAGCAGTGAAGATAACGGGGTTCCAAACTATGGCTACACCTTC.

The chain has TRBV10-3 and TRBJ2-1; tentatively, D is TRBD2 (6 bases). With 7 bases removed from V and 5 bases from J, the gap between germline ends came to 15 bases. Germline CDR1 ENHRY, CDR2 SYGVKD. CDR3 length: 14 amino acids. The CDR3 DNA reads TGTGCCATCAAACCTGGAGCGGGTAACAATGAGCAGTTCTTC. This encodes CAIKPGAGNNEQFF.

The V gene is TRBV2, the J gene TRBJ2-2, with 10 bases lining up with TRBD1. Germline assignment: CDR1 SNHLY and CDR2 FYNNEI. The CDR3 is 15 amino acids. The trim removed 4 bases at V and 7 bases at J, leaving 6 bases unmatched. The CDR3 region has the DNA TGTGCCAGCAGTGGTGACAGGGGGCAGGTCGGGGAGCTGTTTTTT. Its protein product is CASSGDRGQVGELFF.

The J gene is TRBJ1-5, the V gene TRBV6-5; 10 bases agree with TRBD1. V shed 10 bases, J shed 3 bases, and the junction held 9 bases outside the gene matches. Germline V gene lookup returns CDR1 MNHEY and CDR2 SVGAGI. The CDR3 is 15 residues long. CDR3 DNA sequence: TGTGCCAACACACCGGGACAGGGGATCAATCAGCCCCAGCATTTT. It yields the protein CANTPGQGINQPQHF.

This chain connects TRBV9 to TRBJ1-6, with D perhaps matching TRBD1 (6 bases). The CDR3 covers 15 residues. The V gene's germline CDR1 is SGDLS and CDR2 YYNGEE. The germline V and J ends were trimmed by 0 bases and 10 bases, with 14 bases remaining between them. The DNA of the CDR3 is TGTGCCAGCAGCGTAGGCGAAAGGGGGGGGTCACCCCTCCACTTT. Its protein product is CASSVGERGGSPLHF.

The chain combines TRBV5-1 with TRBJ1-1, with a possible D match to TRBD1 (6 bases). V was cut by 2 bases and J by 4 bases, with 15 bases left in between. Germline V gene lookup returns CDR1 SGHRS and CDR2 YFSETQ. The CDR3 is made up of 15 amino acids. DNA for the CDR3: TGCGCCAGCAGCTTCCCTAAACAGGGAGTCACTGAAGCTTTCTTT. Protein: CASSFPKQGVTEAFF.